The 11 T cell receptor beta chains below were found in one sample sequenced in a study of blood T cell repertoires in COVID-19. TCRdb's copy holds only in-frame clones and misses some; the assay was immunoSEQ multiplex PCR. Of about 200,000 clones in the sample, 70% to 90% were seen once. What was sequenced was peripheral blood. Receptors were obtained from a man older than 75 with acute or convalescent COVID-19.

As concerns this clone: The junction departs from germline at one end; a sequencing error may be responsible. J is TRBJ1-4 and V is TRBV18; 8 nucleotides line up with TRBD1. CDR1 and CDR2 (germline): KGHSH, LQKENI. The CDR3 is 13 amino acids. Written as DNA, the CDR3 is TGTGCCAGCTCGAAGACAGGGGCCCCGCTGGTCGCTTTT. Protein product: CASSKTGAPLVAF. The variable domain in full, completed from reference TRBV18 and TRBJ1-4, reads NAGVMQNPRHLVRRRGQEARLRCSPMKGHSHVYWYRQLPEEGLKFMVYLQKENIIDESGMPKERFSAEFPKEGPSILRIQQVVRGDSAAYFCASSKTGAPLVAFGSGTQLSVL.

A remark on this clone: The sample contains more than one DNA sequence encoding this CDR3. V usage is TRBV15 and J usage is TRBJ2-5; TRBD1 matches 11 bases. Per germline, CDR1 LNHNV and CDR2 YYDKDF (reference sequence). CDR3 size: 15 residues. V shed 3 bases, J shed 2 bases, and the junction held 2 bases outside the gene matches. CDR3 nucleotide sequence: TGTGCCACCAGCAGGGACAGGGGGCCACAAGAGACCCAGTACTTC. Protein sequence: CATSRDRGPQETQYF.

CDR3 amino acids: CASSEQGSPTYEQYF. CDR3 coding DNA: TGTGCCAGCAGCGAACAGGGGAGTCCAACCTACGAGCAGTACTTC. This chain uses TRBV9 with TRBJ2-7, with 7 bases fitting TRBD1. The V gene end was trimmed by 3 bases and the J gene end by 2 bases; junction bases not matched to a gene: 8. Germline CDR1 reads SGDLS; CDR2 reads YYNGEE. This CDR3 has 15 residues.

This clone was seen only once. The V and J genes are TRBV10-3 and TRBJ1-2; 7 bases line up with TRBD1. Germline V gene sequence: CDR1 ENHRY, CDR2 SYGVKD. V was pared by 6 bases and J by 2 bases, with 3 bases of the junction left unmatched. This CDR3 spans 13 amino acids. CDR3 sequence reads: CAIRRTGNYGYTF. CDR3 sequence (DNA): TGTGCCATCAGGAGGACAGGAAACTATGGCTACACCTTC.

The V and J genes are TRBV2 and TRBJ2-5; 7 positions match TRBD2. The CDR3 consists of 13 residues. Germline CDR1 is SNHLY and CDR2 is FYNNEI. Trimming removed 7 bases from V and 5 bases from J; junction bases left unmatched: 7. CDR3 in amino acids: CASKGLVLETQYF. CDR3 coding DNA: TGTGCCAGCAAAGGACTAGTACTCGAGACCCAGTACTTC. The full variable domain, its missing parts supplied by reference TRBV2 and TRBJ2-5, is EPEVTQTPSHQVTQMGQEVILRCVPISNHLYFYWYRQILGQKVEFLVSFYNNEISEKSEIFDDQFSVERPDGSNFTLKIRSTKLEDSAMYFCASKGLVLETQYFGPGTRLLVL.

V is TRBV24-1 and J is TRBJ2-1, with TRBD2 matching 13 bases. The germline gives CDR1 KGHDR, CDR2 SFDVKD. This CDR3 contains 18 residues. The J segment lost 4 bases and the V segment lost 0 bases, leaving 5 bases of the junction unmatched. CDR3 nucleotides: TGTGCCACCAGTGATTTGGGGACTAGCGGGACCGCGTACAATGAGCAGTTCTTC. The encoded protein is CATSDLGTSGTAYNEQFF.

The chain joins TRBV4-1 to TRBJ1-2, with D unclear. The CDR3 contains 14 residues. V was pared by 3 bases and J by 5 bases, with 13 bases between. CDR1 is MGHRA and CDR2 is YSYEKL in the germline V gene. The CDR3: CASSQTLDLYGYTF. The DNA of the CDR3 is TGCGCCAGCAGCCAGACCTTGGACTTGTATGGCTACACCTTC.

The J gene is TRBJ1-1, the V gene TRBV7-2; possibly TRBD1 for D (5 bases). The germline gives CDR1 SGHTA, CDR2 FQGNSA. The CDR3 is 16 residues long. V gave up 1 base and J gave up 2 bases, with 14 bases separating them. The CDR3 loop reads CASSLVAGTSNTEAFF. In nucleotides, the CDR3 is TGTGCCAGCAGCTTAGTTGCGGGGACCTCCAACACTGAAGCTTTCTTT. Looking up the rest from reference TRBV7-2 and TRBJ1-1 gives the full variable domain: GAGVSQSPSNKVTEKGKDVELRCDPISGHTALYWYRQSLGQGLEFLIYFQGNSAPDKSGLPSDRFSAERTGGSVSTLTIQRTQQEDSAVYLCASSLVAGTSNTEAFFGQGTRLTVV.

The rearrangement joins TRBV28 to TRBJ2-5; TRBD2 aligns across 7 bases. CDR1 is MDHEN and CDR2 is SYDVKM in the germline V gene. The V segment lost 6 bases and the J segment 5 bases; nucleotides outside the gene matches: 6. The CDR3 loop spans 13 amino acids. The CDR3 loop is CASRGGFLETQYF. In DNA form, the CDR3 reads TGTGCCAGCAGGGGAGGGTTTTTGGAGACCCAGTACTTC.

J is TRBJ1-5 and V is TRBV28; 7 bases align to TRBD1. Germline V gene data show CDR1 as MDHEN and CDR2 as SYDVKM. The trim removed 2 bases at V and 6 bases at J, leaving 7 bases unmatched. This CDR3 comprises 15 residues. In DNA form, the CDR3 reads TGTGCCAGCAGTTTAAGGGGGCGGCCTGGTCAGCCCCAGCATTTT. It translates to CASSLRGRPGQPQHF.

This clone was counted only a few times. The gene calls are TRBV10-3 and TRBJ1-6, with TRBD1 matching 8 bases. The CDR3 covers 17 residues. The J segment lost 5 bases and the V segment lost 0 bases, leaving 6 bases of the junction unmatched. CDR1 is ENHRY and CDR2 is SYGVKD in the germline V gene. CDR3 sequence (DNA): TGTGCCATCAGTGAGTCGGACAGGGTAGCGGATAATTCACCCCTCCACTTT. This codes for CAISESDRVADNSPLHF.